This entry lists 3 T cell receptor beta chains sequenced from one sample in a study of T cell responses to AZD1222 COVID-19 vaccine. Data came from immunoSEQ multiplex PCR; TCRdb stores just in-frame clones and leaves some out. The table lists about 110,000 clones, 88% of them singletons. The specimen was peripheral blood, collected on day 0 of AZD1222 vaccination. The receptors come from an adult in good health.

The CDR3 bases are TGTGCCAGCAGCTTAGCGAGCAGGATCCAAGGCTACACCTTC. This encodes CASSLASRIQGYTF. This chain links TRBV7-9 with TRBJ1-2; the D is unclear. The germline V and J ends were trimmed by 0 bases and 8 bases, with 13 bases remaining between them. The CDR3 length is 14 residues. CDR1 and CDR2 from the germline V gene are SEHNR and FQNEAQ (reference sequence).

The gene calls are TRBV6-2 or TRBV6-3 and TRBJ1-1, with TRBD1 as a possible D gene (5 bases). Germline loops: CDR1 MNHEY, CDR2 SVGEGT. The CDR3 is 13 residues long. Trimming took 6 bases from V and 5 from J, leaving 13 bases between them. The CDR3 bases are TGTGCCAGCAGCCTGGACATTAGTACTGAAGCTTTCTTT. Its translation: CASSLDISTEAFF.

The V call is TRBV6-5, the J call TRBJ1-4, with 8 bases fitting TRBD1. In germline, CDR1 is MNHEY, CDR2 SVGAGI. This CDR3 has 15 amino acids. V gave up 2 bases and J gave up 7 bases; unmatched junction bases: 6. CDR3: CASSYARTGGEKLFF. The CDR3 DNA is TGTGCCAGCAGTTACGCGCGTACAGGGGGTGAAAAACTGTTTTTT.